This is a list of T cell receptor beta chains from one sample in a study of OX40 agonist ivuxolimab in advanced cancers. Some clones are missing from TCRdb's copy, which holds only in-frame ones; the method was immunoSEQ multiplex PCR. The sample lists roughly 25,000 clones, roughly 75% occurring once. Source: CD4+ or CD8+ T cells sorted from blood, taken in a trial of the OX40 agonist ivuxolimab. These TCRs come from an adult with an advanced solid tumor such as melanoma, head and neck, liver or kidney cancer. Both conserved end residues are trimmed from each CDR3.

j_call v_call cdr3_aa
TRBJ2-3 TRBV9 ASSPHLGGTDTQY
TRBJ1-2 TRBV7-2 ASRQGGNGYT
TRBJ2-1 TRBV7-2 ASSFGLAGGGEQF
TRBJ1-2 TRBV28 ASSPGQGARGYT
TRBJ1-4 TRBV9 ASSVNPDEKLF
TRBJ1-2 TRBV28 ASSQTAYGYT
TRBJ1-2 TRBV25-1 ASSTRLGGVYGYT
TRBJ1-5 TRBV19 ASLPSYSNQPQH
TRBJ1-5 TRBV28 ASSFGRNQPQH
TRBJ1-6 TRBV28 ASSSEARGRSPLH
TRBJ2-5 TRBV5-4 ASSLGVAARRETQY
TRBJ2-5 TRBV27 ASSFQGVGETQY
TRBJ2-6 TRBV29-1 SVADSGANVLT
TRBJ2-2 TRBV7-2 ASSLAGQNTGELF
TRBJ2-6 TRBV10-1 ASSEPVVGANVLT
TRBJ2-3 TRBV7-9 ASSHTSGRATSTDTQY
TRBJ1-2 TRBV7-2 ASSSAGTDYGYT
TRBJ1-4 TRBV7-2 ASSPTGGEKLF
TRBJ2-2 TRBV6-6 ASMGHLAGDTGELF
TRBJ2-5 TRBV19 ASSIDWTLQETQY
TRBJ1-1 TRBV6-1 ASSEAAGLTEAF
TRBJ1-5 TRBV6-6 ASSWGQGFQPQH
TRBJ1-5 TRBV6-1 ASSERGLGNQPQH
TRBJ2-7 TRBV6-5 ASSYSAAETEQY
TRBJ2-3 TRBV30 ALGLAGGPDTQY
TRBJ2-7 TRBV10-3 AISQGAVNEQY
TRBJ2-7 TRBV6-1 ASSTREAYYEQY
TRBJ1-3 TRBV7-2 ASSSYLLGARGNTIY
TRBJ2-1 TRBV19 ASSISATGGLGYNEQF
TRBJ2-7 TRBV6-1 ASSALGRTATYEQY
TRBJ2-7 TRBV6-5 ASSYDDRGTYEQY
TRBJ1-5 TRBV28 ASSEAVQGAGQPQH
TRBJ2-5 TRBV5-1 ASSGGQGQETQY
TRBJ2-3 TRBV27 ASSLSRTVDTQY
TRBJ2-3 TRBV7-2 ASSVSGGGTDTQY
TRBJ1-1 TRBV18 ASSPRQEVTEAF
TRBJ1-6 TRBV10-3 AISESERSNSPLH
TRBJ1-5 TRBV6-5 ASTPGSNQPQH
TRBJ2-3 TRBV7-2 ASTTQAGRAY
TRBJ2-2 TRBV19 ASTPGQGSTGELF
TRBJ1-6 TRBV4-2 ASSQDTGDRSPLH
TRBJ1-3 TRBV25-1 ASSERGQRAGNTIY
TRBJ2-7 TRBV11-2 ASSTGTVSYEQY
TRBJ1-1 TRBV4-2 ASSQDRRGRLGF
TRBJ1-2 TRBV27 ASSSSGTGYYGYT
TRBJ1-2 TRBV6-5 ASSLDRRYGYT
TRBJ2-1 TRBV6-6 ASSPGPAADEQF
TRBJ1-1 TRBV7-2 ASSLQGARPEAF